A selection of T cell receptor beta chains follows, all from one sample in a study of blood T cell repertoires in COVID-19. Sequenced by immunoSEQ multiplex PCR; TCRdb stores in-frame clones only, minus some. This table has roughly 73,000 clones, 82% appearing once. Sequencing input: peripheral blood. The receptors here all came from a woman aged 55-70 years with acute or convalescent COVID-19. CDR3s include the opening cysteine and the closing phenylalanine or tryptophan. Fields, in order: V gene, D gene, clone size, J gene, CDR3 DNA, CDR3 protein. A D gene is named only where the DNA matches it firmly. A row's size may be missing; if present it is once, few, many or a size class.

TRBV11-1	-	-	TRBJ1-2	TGTGCCAGCGCCCCTACTCAGGTGACCTATGGCTACACCTTC	CASAPTQVTYGYTF
TRBV15	-	-	TRBJ1-4	TGTGCCACCAGCAGAGATGTGTCAGGAACTAATGAAAAACTGTTTTTT	CATSRDVSGTNEKLFF
TRBV19	-	-	TRBJ1-1	TGTGCCAGTAGTGTAACAGGTTTCACTGAAGCTTTCTTT	CASSVTGFTEAFF
TRBV27	-	-	TRBJ2-2	TGTGCCAGCAGCCGCCAGATGGCGAACACCGGGGAGCTGTTTTTT	CASSRQMANTGELFF
TRBV19	TRBD1	-	TRBJ1-1	TGTGCCAGTAGTGCCGGACAGGGGAACACTGAAGCTTTCTTT	CASSAGQGNTEAFF
TRBV28	TRBD2	once	TRBJ2-1	TGTGCCAGCAAAGGCGGGGGGGCCCGGAATGAGCAGTTCTTC	CASKGGGARNEQFF
TRBV4-1	TRBD2	-	TRBJ2-5	TGCGCCAGCAGCCAGACTAGCGGGGACCAAGAGACCCAGTACTTC	CASSQTSGDQETQYF
TRBV7-8	-	-	TRBJ1-2	TGTGCCAGCAGCCGTCAAAGCAACTATGGCTACACCTTC	CASSRQSNYGYTF
TRBV28	TRBD1	-	TRBJ2-7	TGTGCCAGCAGTTCTCCTTCCGGGACAGGGAGCTACGAGCAGTACTTC	CASSSPSGTGSYEQYF
TRBV6-5	TRBD1	-	TRBJ2-7	TGTGCCAGCAAGAGACAGGGTCGGCTCCACGAGCAGTACTTC	CASKRQGRLHEQYF
TRBV6-5	-	-	TRBJ1-5	TGTGCCACCTCCAACTCAGGGAATCAGCCCCAGCATTTT	CATSNSGNQPQHF
TRBV7-2	-	-	TRBJ1-1	TGTGCCAGCAGCTTAAATTCCGGGAGGACCACTGAAGCTTTCTTT	CASSLNSGRTTEAFF
TRBV7-9	-	-	TRBJ1-2	TGTGCCAGCAGCTCGGACAGCTACTCCTATGGCTACACCTTC	CASSSDSYSYGYTF